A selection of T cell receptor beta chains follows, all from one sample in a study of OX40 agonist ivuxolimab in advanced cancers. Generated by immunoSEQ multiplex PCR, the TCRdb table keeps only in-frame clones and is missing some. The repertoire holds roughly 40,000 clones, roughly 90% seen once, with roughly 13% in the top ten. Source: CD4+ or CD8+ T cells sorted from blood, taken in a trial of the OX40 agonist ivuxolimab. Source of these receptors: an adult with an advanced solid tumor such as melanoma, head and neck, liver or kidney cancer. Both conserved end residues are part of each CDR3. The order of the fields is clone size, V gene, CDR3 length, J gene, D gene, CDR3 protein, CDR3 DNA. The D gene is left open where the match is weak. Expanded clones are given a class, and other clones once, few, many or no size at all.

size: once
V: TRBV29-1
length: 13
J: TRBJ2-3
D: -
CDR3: CSVDRGSTDTQYF
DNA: TGCAGCGTTGATAGGGGATCAACAGATACGCAGTATTTT

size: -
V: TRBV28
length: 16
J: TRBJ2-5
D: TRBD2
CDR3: CASSIRLAAYQETQYF
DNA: TGTGCCAGCAGTATCCGACTAGCGGCGTACCAAGAGACCCAGTACTTC

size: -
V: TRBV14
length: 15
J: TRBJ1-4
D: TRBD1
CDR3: CASSPRQGVNEKLFF
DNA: TGTGCCAGCAGCCCCCGACAGGGAGTGAATGAAAAACTGTTTTTT

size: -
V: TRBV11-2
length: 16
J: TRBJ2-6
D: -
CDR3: CASSSRQISGANVLTF
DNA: TGTGCCAGCAGCTCTCGACAAATCTCTGGGGCCAACGTCCTGACTTTC

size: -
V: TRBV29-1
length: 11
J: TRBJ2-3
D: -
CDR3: CSCRQTDTQYF
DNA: TGCAGCTGCCGGCAAACAGATACGCAGTATTTT

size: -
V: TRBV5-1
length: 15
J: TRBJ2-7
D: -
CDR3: CASSLVAGPTYEQYF
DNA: TGCGCCAGCAGCTTGGTGGCGGGACCTACCTACGAGCAGTACTTC

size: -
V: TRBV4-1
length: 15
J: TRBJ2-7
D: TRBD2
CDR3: CASSQGGAGNYEQYF
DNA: TGCGCCAGCAGCCAAGGAGGAGCGGGAAATTACGAGCAGTACTTC

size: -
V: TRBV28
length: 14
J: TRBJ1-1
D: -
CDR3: CASTPWGVNTEAFF
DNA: TGTGCCAGCACCCCCTGGGGGGTAAACACTGAAGCTTTCTTT

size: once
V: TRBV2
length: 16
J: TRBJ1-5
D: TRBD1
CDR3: CASRADRGGSNQPQHF
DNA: TGTGCCAGCAGGGCCGACAGGGGCGGAAGCAATCAGCCCCAGCATTTT

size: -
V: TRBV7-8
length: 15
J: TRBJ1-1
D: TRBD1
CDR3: CASSLGGQGNTEAFF
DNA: TGTGCCAGCAGCTTAGGCGGACAGGGAAACACTGAAGCTTTCTTT

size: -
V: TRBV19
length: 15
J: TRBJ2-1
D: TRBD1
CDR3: CASSHWTGGVDEQFF
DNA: TGTGCCAGTAGTCACTGGACAGGGGGAGTCGATGAGCAGTTCTTC